This T cell receptor (beta chain) is drawn from a study of graft-versus-host responses after intestinal transplantation. Study overall: Induction using anti-thymocyte globulin, followed by tacrolimus and steroids for 2 to 4 years, was given to all recipients.

In regard to this clone: Antigen specificity is unknown.

Here immunoSEQ multiplex PCR was the method, and the copy in TCRdb shows in-frame clones only, minus some. The sample consists of approximately 88,000 clones, less than 95% of them appearing once. Study-wide results and limits: GvH clones were found in recipient marrow; some appeared first in ileum or blood.

The material was unstimulated CD4+ T cells sorted from spleen or lymph node cells, obtained before transplant. This TCR was recovered from a human donor who was the organ donor for an intestinal transplant.

The CDR3 protein is CASSSRLTSGSYNEQFF. The CDR3 DNA sequence: TGTGCCAGCAGCTCGCGACTGACTAGCGGGTCCTACAATGAGCAGTTCTTC. The J gene is TRBJ2-1, the V gene TRBV7-9; TRBD2 agrees at 10 bases. The germline V gene encodes CDR1 SEHNR and CDR2 FQNEAQ (reference sequence). The CDR3 is 17 amino acids. The V segment lost 4 bases and the J segment 1 base; nucleotides outside the gene matches: 7.